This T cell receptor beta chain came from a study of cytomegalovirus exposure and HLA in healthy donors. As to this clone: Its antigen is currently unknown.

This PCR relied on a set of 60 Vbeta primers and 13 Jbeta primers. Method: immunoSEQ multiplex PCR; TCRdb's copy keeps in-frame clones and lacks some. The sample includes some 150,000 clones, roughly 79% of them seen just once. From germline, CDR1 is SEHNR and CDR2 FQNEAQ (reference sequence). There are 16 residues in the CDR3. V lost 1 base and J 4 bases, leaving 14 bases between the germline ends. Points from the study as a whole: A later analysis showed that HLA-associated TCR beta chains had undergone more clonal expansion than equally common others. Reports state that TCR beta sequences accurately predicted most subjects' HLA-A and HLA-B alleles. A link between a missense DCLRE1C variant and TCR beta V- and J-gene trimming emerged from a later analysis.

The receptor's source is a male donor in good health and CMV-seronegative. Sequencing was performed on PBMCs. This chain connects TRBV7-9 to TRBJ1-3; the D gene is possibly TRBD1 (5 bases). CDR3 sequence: CASSLEAGRTGNTIYF. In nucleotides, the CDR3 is TGTGCCAGCAGCTTAGAGGCAGGGCGTACAGGAAACACCATATATTTT.